The source of this T cell receptor beta chain is a study of blood T cell repertoires in COVID-19. Study as a whole: The samples span acute and convalescent COVID-19 from the United States, Italy and Spain.

Authors' data handling: Estimation of nucleated cell counts was performed using reference gene primer amplification. Data came from immunoSEQ multiplex PCR; TCRdb stores just in-frame clones and leaves some out. The V and J calls and clone size were taken over from that table, and D and trimming were inferred from the DNA. The profile shows about 480,000 clones, around nine tenths of them singletons. Germline V CDR1 and CDR2: SGHRS, YFSETQ. With 4 bases removed from V and 2 bases from J, the gap between germline ends came to 12 bases. The CDR3 spans 14 residues. This clonotype was sampled from a woman aged 45-59 years with COVID-19, enrolled during active disease. The rearrangement links TRBV5-1 to TRBJ1-1, with D possibly matching TRBD1 (5 bases). The sample was peripheral blood. The CDR3 region is CASSRTGPNTEAFF. DNA for the CDR3: TGCGCCAGCAGCCGCACAGGTCCTAACACTGAAGCTTTCTTT.